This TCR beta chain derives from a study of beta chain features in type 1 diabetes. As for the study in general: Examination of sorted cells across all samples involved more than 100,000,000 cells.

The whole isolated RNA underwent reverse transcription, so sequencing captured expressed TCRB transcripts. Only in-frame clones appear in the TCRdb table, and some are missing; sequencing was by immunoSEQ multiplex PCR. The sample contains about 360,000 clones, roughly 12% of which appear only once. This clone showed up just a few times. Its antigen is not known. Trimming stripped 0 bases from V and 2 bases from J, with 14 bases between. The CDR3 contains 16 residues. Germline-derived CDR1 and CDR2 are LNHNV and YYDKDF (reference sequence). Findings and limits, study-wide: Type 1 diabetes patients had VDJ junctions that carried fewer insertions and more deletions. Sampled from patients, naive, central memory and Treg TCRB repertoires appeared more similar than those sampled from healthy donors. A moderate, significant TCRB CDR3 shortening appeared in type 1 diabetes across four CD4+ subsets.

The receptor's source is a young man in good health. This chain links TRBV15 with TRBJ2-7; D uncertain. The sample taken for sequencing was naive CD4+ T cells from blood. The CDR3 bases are TGTGCCACCAGCAGAGATCCGCCCTCAGTGGCCTACGAGCAGTACTTC. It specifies CATSRDPPSVAYEQYF.